Presented here are 20 T cell receptor beta chains from one specimen sequenced in a study of T cell changes during pregnancy in multiple sclerosis. Assay: immunoSEQ multiplex PCR; the TCRdb copy retains only in-frame clones and omits some. The sample consists of around 100,000 clones, about 94% of them appearing once. Sequencing was performed on peripheral blood, taken in the third trimester of pregnancy. These receptors were obtained from a female donor with multiple sclerosis, enrolled in a pregnancy study.

The chain links TRBV20-1 to TRBJ2-7; 10 bases match TRBD1. The length of the CDR3 is 11 residues. The V gene end was trimmed by 7 bases and the J gene end by 4 bases; junction bases not matched to a gene: 1. The germline gives CDR1 DFQATT, CDR2 SNEGSKA (reference sequence). In nucleotides, the CDR3 is TGCAGTGTGGGACAGGGGTACGAGCAGTACTTC. It yields the protein CSVGQGYEQYF.

The chain has TRBV15 and TRBJ1-1; D call uncertain. Germline V lookup: CDR1 LNHNV, CDR2 YYDKDF (reference sequence). The CDR3 runs 14 residues. Trimming left V 0 bases short and J 3 bases short, with 8 bases between. The CDR3: CATSRDAAYTEAFF. The CDR3 DNA reads as TGTGCCACCAGCAGAGATGCGGCATACACTGAAGCTTTCTTT. Filled out from reference TRBV15 and TRBJ1-1, the complete variable domain reads DAMVIQNPRYQVTQFGKPVTLSCSQTLNHNVMYWYQQKSSQAPKLLFHYYDKDFNNEADTPDNFQSRRPNTSFCFLDIRSPGLGDTAMYLCATSRDAAYTEAFFGQGTRLTVV.

This sequence joins TRBV7-9 and TRBJ2-3, with 10 bases matching TRBD1. The CDR3 consists of 16 residues. Germline V gives CDR1 SEHNR, CDR2 FQNEAQ (reference sequence). The trim removed 5 bases at V and 3 bases at J, leaving 8 bases unmatched. In DNA, the CDR3 is TGTGCCAGCAGCCTACGGGGGACAGGGGATACAGATACGCAGTATTTT. Amino acids: CASSLRGTGDTDTQYF. Variable domain in full (rest from reference TRBV7-9 and TRBJ2-3): DTGVSQNPRHKITKRGQNVTFRCDPISEHNRLYWYRQTLGQGPEFLTYFQNEAQLEKSRLLSDRFSAERPKGSFSTLEIQRTEQGDSAMYLCASSLRGTGDTDTQYFGPGTRLTVL.

This clone has a single count. This rearrangement joins TRBV13 to TRBJ2-5; perhaps TRBD2 as D (6 bases). Germline CDR1 PRHDT, CDR2 FYEKMQ (reference sequence). V was trimmed by 0 bases and J by 5 bases, leaving 19 bases between them. The CDR3 runs to 17 residues. DNA of the CDR3: TGTGCCAGCAGCTTAGGGAGGACTAAACCCCGTGGTGAGACCCAGTACTTC. The encoded protein is CASSLGRTKPRGETQYF. Drawing the rest from reference TRBV13 and TRBJ2-5, the complete variable domain is AAGVIQSPRHLIKEKRETATLKCYPIPRHDTVYWYQQGPGQDPQFLISFYEKMQSDKGSIPDRFSAQQFSDYHSELNMSSLELGDSALYFCASSLGRTKPRGETQYFGPGTRLLVL.

The DNA of the CDR3 is TGCGCCAGCAGCTTAGAGGGTGGCTACACCTTC. It yields the protein CASSLEGGYTF. V usage is TRBV5-1 and J usage is TRBJ1-2; D uncertain. The CDR3 covers 11 residues. CDR1 SGHRS and CDR2 YFSETQ come from the germline V gene. Trimming stripped 2 bases from V and 7 bases from J, with 6 bases between. Using reference TRBV5-1 and TRBJ1-2 for the parts outside the CDR3, the full variable domain is KAGVTQTPRYLIKTRGQQVTLSCSPISGHRSVSWYQQTPGQGLQFLFEYFSETQRNKGNFPGRFSGRQFSNSRSEMNVSTLELGDSALYLCASSLEGGYTFGSGTRLTVV.

V is TRBV2 and J is TRBJ1-1; 10 bases fit TRBD1. The CDR3 is 17 residues long. Losses at the gene ends were 4 bases for V and 0 bases for J; bases not matched to a gene: 8. The germline gives CDR1 SNHLY, CDR2 FYNNEI. CDR3 coding DNA: TGTGCCAGCAGTGTACGGGACAGGGGCATTATGAACACTGAAGCTTTCTTT. Translated: CASSVRDRGIMNTEAFF.

The chain links TRBV6-1 to TRBJ1-6; 8 bases map to TRBD1. This CDR3 contains 15 residues. V lost 8 bases to trimming and J lost 2 bases; unmatched junction nucleotides: 5. Germline CDR1 reads MNHNS; CDR2 reads SASEGT. This CDR3 is CASSDRGAYNSPLHF. CDR3 DNA sequence: TGTGCCAGCTCCGACAGGGGCGCCTATAATTCACCCCTCCACTTT.

The chain recombines TRBV2 with TRBJ2-7; D remains unclear. CDR1 SNHLY and CDR2 FYNNEI come from the germline V gene. The CDR3 contains 10 residues. V was trimmed by 8 bases and J by 4 bases, leaving 6 bases between them. CDR3: CASPVYEQYF. CDR3 nucleotides: TGTGCCAGCCCTGTTTACGAGCAGTACTTC.

This clone was observed a single time. The rearrangement joins TRBV5-1 to TRBJ1-2, with D unclear. CDR3 size: 14 residues. V was trimmed by 0 bases and J by 8 bases, leaving 14 bases between them. Germline V gene lookup returns CDR1 SGHRS and CDR2 YFSETQ. The CDR3 sequence: CASSLVSPVRGYTF. The CDR3 region has the DNA TGCGCCAGCAGCTTGGTCTCCCCGGTGCGAGGCTACACCTTC.

The CDR3 region is CASSLGGSSGANNEQFF. The CDR3 DNA reads TGCGCCAGCAGCTTGGGTGGGTCTAGCGGGGCCAACAATGAGCAGTTCTTC. The gene calls are TRBV5-1 and TRBJ2-1, with TRBD2 matching over 9 bases. Germline lookup yields CDR1 SGHRS and CDR2 YFSETQ. This CDR3 is built from 17 residues. V was pared by 0 bases and J by 5 bases, with 9 bases of the junction left unmatched.

The V call is TRBV5-1, the J call TRBJ1-1; 7 bases are a match to TRBD1. With 2 bases clipped from V and 3 bases from J, the junction kept 10 bases outside the gene matches. The CDR3 totals 16 residues. Germline values: CDR1 SGHRS, CDR2 YFSETQ. CDR3: CASSFLQGVGYTEAFF. CDR3 nucleotide sequence: TGCGCCAGCAGCTTCCTTCAGGGGGTCGGGTACACTGAAGCTTTCTTT.

The chain is built from TRBV19 and TRBJ2-1; 13 nucleotides line up with TRBD2. The CDR3 is made up of 15 amino acids. Trimming at V came to 5 bases and at J to 9 bases, leaving 7 bases not matched to a gene. Germline CDR1 and CDR2: LNHDA and SQIVND (reference sequence). In DNA form, the CDR3 reads TGTGCCAGTAGTCCCCGGACTAGCGGGAGTGCTGAGCAGTTCTTC. Translated: CASSPRTSGSAEQFF.

V is TRBV7-6 and J is TRBJ2-3; 11 bases map to TRBD2. Germline values: CDR1 SGHVS, CDR2 FNYEAQ. This CDR3 has 16 amino acids. With V trimmed by 3 bases and J by 0 bases, 2 bases remained unmatched. As DNA, the CDR3 is TGTGCCAGCAGCTTGGGGACTAGCGGTAGCACAGATACGCAGTATTTT. It translates to CASSLGTSGSTDTQYF.

This chain links TRBV19 with TRBJ1-2, with 9 bases identical to TRBD1. Germline lookup yields CDR1 LNHDA and CDR2 SQIVND (reference sequence). V dropped 5 bases and J dropped 0; count of bases not matched to a gene: 4. This CDR3 comprises 15 residues. The CDR3 protein is CASSVQGASNYGYTF. The CDR3 nucleotides read TGTGCCAGTAGTGTACAGGGGGCCTCTAACTATGGCTACACCTTC.

The chain is built from TRBV9 and TRBJ1-4, with a weak D call TRBD1 (6 bases). Germline lookup yields CDR1 SGDLS and CDR2 YYNGEE. The CDR3 sequence is 19 residues long. V dropped 3 bases and J dropped 5 bases, with 26 bases sitting between them. The CDR3 protein is CASSAGSRGFQYRNEKLFF. CDR3 nucleotide sequence: TGTGCCAGCAGCGCAGGTTCCAGGGGTTTCCAGTATCGAAATGAAAAACTGTTTTTT.

The chain joins TRBV30 to TRBJ1-3; 8 bases line up with TRBD1. CDR3 length: 14 amino acids. Per the germline V gene, CDR1 is GTSNPN and CDR2 is SVGIG (reference sequence). V shed 2 bases, J shed 2 bases, and the junction held 2 bases outside the gene matches. CDR3 residues: CAWSPGGTGNTIYF. Written as DNA, the CDR3 is TGTGCCTGGAGTCCAGGGGGCACTGGAAACACCATATATTTT.

The DNA for the CDR3 is TGTGCCAGCAGCTCCTCAGATACGCAGTATTTT. Translating gives CASSSSDTQYF. The chain carries TRBV7-9 and TRBJ2-3; unclear D gene. Trimming removed 4 bases from V and 4 bases from J, with 3 bases in between. CDR3 length: 11 residues. The germline V gene has CDR1 SEHNR and CDR2 FQNEAQ (reference sequence).

This sequence joins TRBV7-2 and TRBJ2-3; D gene uncertain. Trimming pared 2 bases from V and 5 bases from J, leaving 14 bases between. Germline CDR1 and CDR2: SGHTA and FQGNSA. The CDR3 is 15 residues long. Here the CDR3 reads CASSLWKPRGDTQYF. The CDR3 DNA is TGTGCCAGCAGCTTATGGAAGCCGAGAGGAGATACGCAGTATTTT.

This clone was seen once. The rearrangement links TRBV5-4 to TRBJ2-1; tentative D call: TRBD1 (6 bases). With 6 bases removed from V and 14 bases from J, the gap between germline ends came to 21 bases. The CDR3 consists of 13 residues. Germline CDR1 is SGHNT and CDR2 is YYREEE (reference sequence). CDR3 residues: CASTEKQGGWEFF. The CDR3 bases are TGTGCCAGCACCGAAAAACAGGGCGGATGGGAGTTCTTC.

CDR3 in amino acids: CASSSGRYSGANVLTF. DNA of the CDR3: TGTGCCAGCAGCAGCGGACGGTACTCTGGGGCCAACGTCCTGACTTTC. V is TRBV5-4 and J is TRBJ2-6, with a tentative D call TRBD2 (5 bases). The CDR3 consists of 16 residues. Trimming cost V 4 bases and J 0 bases, with 11 bases left between them. CDR1 and CDR2 (germline): SGHNT, YYREEE (reference sequence).